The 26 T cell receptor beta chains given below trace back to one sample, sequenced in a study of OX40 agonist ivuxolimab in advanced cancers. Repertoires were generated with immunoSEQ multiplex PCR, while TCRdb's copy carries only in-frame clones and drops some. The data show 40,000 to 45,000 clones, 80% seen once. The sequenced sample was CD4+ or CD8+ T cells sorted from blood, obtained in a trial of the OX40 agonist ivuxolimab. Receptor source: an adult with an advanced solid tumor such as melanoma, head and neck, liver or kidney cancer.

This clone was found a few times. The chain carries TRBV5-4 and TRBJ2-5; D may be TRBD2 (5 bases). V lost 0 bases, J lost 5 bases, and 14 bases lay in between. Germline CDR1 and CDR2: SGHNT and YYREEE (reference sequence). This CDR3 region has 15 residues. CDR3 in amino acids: CASSLAEGAGETQYF. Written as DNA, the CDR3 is TGTGCCAGCAGCTTGGCCGAGGGTGCTGGGGAGACCCAGTACTTC.

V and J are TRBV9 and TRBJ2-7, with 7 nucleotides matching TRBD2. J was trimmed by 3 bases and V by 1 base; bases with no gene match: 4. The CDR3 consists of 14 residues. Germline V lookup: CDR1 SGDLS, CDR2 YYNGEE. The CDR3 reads CASSVTSANYEQYF. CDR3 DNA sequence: TGTGCCAGCAGCGTAACTAGCGCGAACTACGAGCAGTACTTC.

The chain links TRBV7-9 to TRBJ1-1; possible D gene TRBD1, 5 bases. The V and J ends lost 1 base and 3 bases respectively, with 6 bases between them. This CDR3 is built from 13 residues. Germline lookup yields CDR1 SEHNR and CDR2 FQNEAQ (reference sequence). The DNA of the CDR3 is TGTGCCAGCAGCTTAGGGGGGGACACTGAAGCTTTCTTT. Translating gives CASSLGGDTEAFF.

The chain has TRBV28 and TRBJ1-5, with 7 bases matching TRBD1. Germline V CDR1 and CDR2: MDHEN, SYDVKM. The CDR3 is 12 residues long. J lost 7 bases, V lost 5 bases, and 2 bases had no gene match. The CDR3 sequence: CASSKQGQPQHF. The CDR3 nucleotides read TGTGCCAGCAGTAAACAGGGGCAGCCCCAGCATTTT.

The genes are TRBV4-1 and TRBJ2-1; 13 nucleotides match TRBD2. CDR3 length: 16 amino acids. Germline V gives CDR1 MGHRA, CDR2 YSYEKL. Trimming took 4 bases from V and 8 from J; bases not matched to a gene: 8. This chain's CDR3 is CASSPQLAGGPYEQFF. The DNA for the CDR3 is TGCGCCAGCAGCCCACAACTAGCGGGAGGGCCGTATGAGCAGTTCTTC.

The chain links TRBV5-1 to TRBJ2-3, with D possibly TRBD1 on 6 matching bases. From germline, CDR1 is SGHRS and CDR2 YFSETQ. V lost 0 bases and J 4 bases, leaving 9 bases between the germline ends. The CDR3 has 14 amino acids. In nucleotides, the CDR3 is TGCGCCAGCAGCTTGGGGCGGACAGCAGATACGCAGTATTTT. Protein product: CASSLGRTADTQYF.

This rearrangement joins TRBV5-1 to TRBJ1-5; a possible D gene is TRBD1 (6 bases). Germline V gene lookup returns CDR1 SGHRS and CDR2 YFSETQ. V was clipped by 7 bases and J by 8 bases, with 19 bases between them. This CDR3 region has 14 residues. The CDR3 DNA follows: TGCGCCAGCGCCCGGGACATGGGAGGGAAGCCCCAGCATTTT. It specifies CASARDMGGKPQHF.

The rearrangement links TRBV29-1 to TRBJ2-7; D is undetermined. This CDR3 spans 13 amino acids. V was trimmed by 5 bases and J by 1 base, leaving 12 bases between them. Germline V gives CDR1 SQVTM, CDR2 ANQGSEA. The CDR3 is CSVLNTASYEQYF. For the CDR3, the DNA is TGCAGCGTTCTTAACACGGCGTCCTACGAGCAGTACTTC.

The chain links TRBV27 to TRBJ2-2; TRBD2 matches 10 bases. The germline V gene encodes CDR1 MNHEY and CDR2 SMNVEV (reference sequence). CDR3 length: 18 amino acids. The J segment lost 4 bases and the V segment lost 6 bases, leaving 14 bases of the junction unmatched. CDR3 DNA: TGTGCCAGCAGGAGGGGAGGGCTAGCGGGAGTTGTCACCGGGGAGCTGTTTTTT. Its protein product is CASRRGGLAGVVTGELFF.

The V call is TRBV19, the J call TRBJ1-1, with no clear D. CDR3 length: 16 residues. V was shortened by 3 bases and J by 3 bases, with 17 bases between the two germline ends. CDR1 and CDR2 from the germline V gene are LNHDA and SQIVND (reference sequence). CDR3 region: CASSMRRQQRYTEAFF. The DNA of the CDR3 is TGTGCCAGTAGTATGAGACGGCAGCAAAGGTACACTGAAGCTTTCTTT.

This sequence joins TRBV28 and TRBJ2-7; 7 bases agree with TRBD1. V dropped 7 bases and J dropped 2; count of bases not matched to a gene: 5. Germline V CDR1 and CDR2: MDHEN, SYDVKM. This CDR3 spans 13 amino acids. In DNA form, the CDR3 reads TGTGCCAGCACTAATCAGGGGGCCTACGAGCAGTACTTC. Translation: CASTNQGAYEQYF. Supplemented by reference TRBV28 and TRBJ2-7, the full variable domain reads DVKVTQSSRYLVKRTGEKVFLECVQDMDHENMFWYRQDPGLGLRLIYFSYDVKMKEKGDIPEGYSVSREKKERFSLILESASTNQTSMYLCASTNQGAYEQYFGPGTRLTVT.

The CDR3 loop reads CASSQEWERFNEKLFF. DNA of the CDR3: TGCGCCAGCAGCCAAGAATGGGAACGGTTCAATGAAAAACTGTTTTTT. The chain links TRBV4-3 to TRBJ1-4; D unclear. Per the germline V gene, CDR1 is LGHNA and CDR2 is YSLEER. Between the trimmed V and J ends, which lost 0 bases and 5 bases, there was a span of 13 bases. The CDR3 covers 16 residues.

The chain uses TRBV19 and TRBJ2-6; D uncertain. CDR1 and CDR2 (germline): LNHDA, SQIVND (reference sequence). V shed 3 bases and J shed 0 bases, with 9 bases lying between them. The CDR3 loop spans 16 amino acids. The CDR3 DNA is TGTGCCAGTAGTATTTCACAGACCTCTGGGGCCAACGTCCTGACTTTC. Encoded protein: CASSISQTSGANVLTF.

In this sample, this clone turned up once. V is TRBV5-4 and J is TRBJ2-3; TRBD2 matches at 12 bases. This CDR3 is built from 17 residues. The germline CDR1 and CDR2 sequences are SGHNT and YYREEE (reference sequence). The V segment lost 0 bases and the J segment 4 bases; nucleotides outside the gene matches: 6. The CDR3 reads CASSLGLAGGPSDTQYF. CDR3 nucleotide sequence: TGTGCCAGCAGCTTGGGGCTAGCGGGAGGGCCCTCAGATACGCAGTATTTT.

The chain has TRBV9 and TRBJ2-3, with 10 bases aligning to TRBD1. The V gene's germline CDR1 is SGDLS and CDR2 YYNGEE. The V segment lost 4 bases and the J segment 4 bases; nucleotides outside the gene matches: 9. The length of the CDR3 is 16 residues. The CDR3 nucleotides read TGTGCCAGCAGCCAAAATACCGGGACAGGGGCAGATACGCAGTATTTT. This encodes CASSQNTGTGADTQYF.

CDR3 sequence (DNA): TGTGCCAGCAGTTCCCCACTCTACGAGCAGTACTTC. Translation: CASSSPLYEQYF. The chain links TRBV27 to TRBJ2-7; no clear D. Germline V lookup: CDR1 MNHEY, CDR2 SMNVEV (reference sequence). Trimming pared 4 bases from V and 3 bases from J, leaving 7 bases between. The CDR3 length is 12 residues.

The CDR3 DNA follows: TGTGCCATCAGTGACGGACAGGGGGCCTATGGCTACACCTTC. Translation: CAISDGQGAYGYTF. This chain uses TRBV10-3 with TRBJ1-2; 11 bases match TRBD1. Germline V gene data show CDR1 as ENHRY and CDR2 as SYGVKD. The CDR3 is 14 amino acids. V lost 3 bases and J lost 4; bases outside the gene matches: 1.

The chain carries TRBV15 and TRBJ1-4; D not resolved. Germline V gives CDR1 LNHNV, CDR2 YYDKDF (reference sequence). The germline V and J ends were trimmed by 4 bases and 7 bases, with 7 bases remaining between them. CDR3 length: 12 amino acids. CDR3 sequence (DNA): TGTGCCACCAGCACATCGATTGAAAAACTGTTTTTT. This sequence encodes CATSTSIEKLFF.

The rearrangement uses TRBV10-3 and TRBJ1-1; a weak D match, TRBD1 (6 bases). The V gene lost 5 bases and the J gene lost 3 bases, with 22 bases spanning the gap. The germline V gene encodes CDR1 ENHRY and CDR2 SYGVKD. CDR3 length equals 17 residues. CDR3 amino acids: CAISRKQGAGRDTEAFF. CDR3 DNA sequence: TGTGCCATCAGTCGAAAACAGGGCGCAGGGAGGGACACTGAAGCTTTCTTT.

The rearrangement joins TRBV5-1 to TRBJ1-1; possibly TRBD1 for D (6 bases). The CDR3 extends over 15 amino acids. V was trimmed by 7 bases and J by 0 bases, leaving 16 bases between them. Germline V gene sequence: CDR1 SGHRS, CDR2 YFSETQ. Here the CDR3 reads CASRLQQGMNTEAFF. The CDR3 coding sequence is TGCGCCAGCCGACTTCAACAGGGAATGAACACTGAAGCTTTCTTT.

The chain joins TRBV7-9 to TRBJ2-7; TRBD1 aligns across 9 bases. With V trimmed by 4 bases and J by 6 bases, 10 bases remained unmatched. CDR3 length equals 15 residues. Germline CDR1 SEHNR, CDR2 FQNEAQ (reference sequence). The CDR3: CASSSRDRDPLEQYF. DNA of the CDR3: TGTGCCAGCAGCTCCCGGGACAGGGACCCCCTCGAGCAGTACTTC.

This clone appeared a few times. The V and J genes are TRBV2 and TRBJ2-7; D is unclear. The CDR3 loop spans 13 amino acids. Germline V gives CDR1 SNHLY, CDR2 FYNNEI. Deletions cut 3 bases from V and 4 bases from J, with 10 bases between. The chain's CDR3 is CASSEVSLYEQYF. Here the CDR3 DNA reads TGTGCCAGCAGTGAGGTCAGCCTTTACGAGCAGTACTTC.

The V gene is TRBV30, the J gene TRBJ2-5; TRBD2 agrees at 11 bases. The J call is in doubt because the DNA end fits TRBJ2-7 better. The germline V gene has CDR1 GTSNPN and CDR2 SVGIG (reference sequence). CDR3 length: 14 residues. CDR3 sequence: CAWTTSGSLNEQYF. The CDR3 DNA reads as TGTGCCTGGACAACTAGCGGGAGCCTCAACGAGCAGTACTTC.

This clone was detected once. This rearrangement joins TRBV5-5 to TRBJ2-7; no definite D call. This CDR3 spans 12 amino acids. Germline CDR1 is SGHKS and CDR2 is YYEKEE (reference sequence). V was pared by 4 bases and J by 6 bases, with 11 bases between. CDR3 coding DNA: TGTGCCAGCAGCCCTCCCATGGCCGAGCAGTACTTC. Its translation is CASSPPMAEQYF.

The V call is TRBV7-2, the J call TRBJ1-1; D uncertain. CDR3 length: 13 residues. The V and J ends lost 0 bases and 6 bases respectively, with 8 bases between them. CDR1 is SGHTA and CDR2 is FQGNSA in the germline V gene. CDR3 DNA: TGTGCCAGCAGCTTAGCGCTTCAGGCTGAAGCTTTCTTT. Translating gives CASSLALQAEAFF.

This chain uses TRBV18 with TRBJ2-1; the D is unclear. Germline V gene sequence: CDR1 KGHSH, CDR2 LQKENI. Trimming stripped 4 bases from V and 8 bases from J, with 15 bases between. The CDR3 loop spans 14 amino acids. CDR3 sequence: CASSLVTVFHEQFF. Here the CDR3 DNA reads TGTGCCAGCTCACTTGTGACGGTGTTTCATGAGCAGTTCTTC.